The TCR beta chain under discussion was sequenced for a study of blood T cells in healthy people across ages. A J-beta primer mix and a sample-barcoded 5' primer were used in a second PCR of about 7 to 12 cycles. One entry per CDR3 protein results from TCRdb running MiXCR on the 5' RACE reads. The top ten clones hold 10% to 12% of a sample with about 1.6 million distinct CDR3 sequences, about 32% of them seen once. Germline V lookup: CDR1 ENHRY, CDR2 SYGVKD. Trimming took 3 bases from V and 4 from J, leaving 17 bases between them. The CDR3 totals 16 residues. This clonotype was detected only a few times.

Sequenced material: blood. This sequence joins TRBV10-3 and TRBJ2-3, with a tentative D call TRBD2 (6 bases). This receptor was obtained from a woman aged 30 to 39 in good health. DNA for the CDR3: TGTGCCATCAGTGACGACCCGGGAGTAGCTCCAGATACGCAGTATTTT. Translation: CAISDDPGVAPDTQYF.